These 28 T cell receptor beta chains came from one sample sequenced in a study of identical twins. One entry per CDR3 protein results from TCRdb running MiXCR on the 5' RACE reads. Here the sample spans around 480,000 distinct CDR3 sequences, approximately 15% being singletons. Separately, the same data were catalogued under a study of yellow fever vaccine responses in identical twins.

Sequenced: CD4+ T cells sorted from blood. The source is a woman in her late teens or twenties in good health.

In nucleotides, the CDR3 is TGCAGCGTTGAGGGGACTAGAAACGAGCAGTACTTC. Its translation is CSVEGTRNEQYF. The rearrangement joins TRBV29-1 to TRBJ2-7, with 8 nucleotides matching TRBD2. The V gene's germline CDR1 is SQVTM and CDR2 ANQGSEA. The CDR3 extends over 12 amino acids. V lost 3 bases to trimming and J lost 5 bases; unmatched junction nucleotides: 3.

The chain carries TRBV12-3 or TRBV12-4 and TRBJ2-1; 11 positions match TRBD2. The CDR3 length is 14 residues. The V segment lost 7 bases and the J segment 9 bases; nucleotides outside the gene matches: 8. CDR3 sequence reads: CASKGSGRAGEQFF. The CDR3 DNA is TGTGCCAGCAAGGGTAGCGGGAGGGCCGGTGAGCAGTTCTTC.

A few counts support this clonotype. This chain uses TRBV7-2 with TRBJ2-5; 11 bases agree with TRBD2. Germline values: CDR1 SGHTA, CDR2 FQGNSA. There are 15 residues in the CDR3. V was clipped by 1 base and J by 5 bases; unmatched bases: 3. The CDR3 coding sequence is TGTGCCAGCAGCTTAGATGGGACTAGCGGTGAGACCCAGTACTTC. Translated: CASSLDGTSGETQYF.

This clonotype has a handful of counts. The V call is TRBV5-4, the J call TRBJ2-3; D ambiguous. CDR3 length: 13 residues. Germline V gene sequence: CDR1 SGHNT, CDR2 YYREEE (reference sequence). V shed 2 bases and J shed 2 bases, with 6 bases lying between them. Written as DNA, the CDR3 is TGTGCCAGCAGCTTAGATTTCACAGATACGCAGTATTTT. Translated: CASSLDFTDTQYF.

In this sample, this clonotype turned up a few times. The chain employs TRBV7-2 and TRBJ2-2, with TRBD2 as a possible D gene (6 bases). The germline V and J ends were trimmed by 3 bases and 7 bases, with 12 bases remaining between them. Looked up from germline, CDR1 is SGHTA and CDR2 is FQGNSA. CDR3 size: 14 residues. CDR3 region: CASSLGLAHGELFF. CDR3 in DNA: TGTGCCAGCAGCTTGGGACTGGCCCACGGGGAGCTGTTTTTT.

The genes are TRBV12-3 or TRBV12-4 and TRBJ1-2, with 11 nucleotides matching TRBD1. The CDR3 totals 14 residues. The V gene end was trimmed by 6 bases and the J gene end by 5 bases; junction bases not matched to a gene: 5. The CDR3 spells CASSRGQGAYGYTF. CDR3 DNA: TGTGCCAGCAGCCGAGGACAGGGGGCTTATGGCTACACCTTC.

This chain joins TRBV11-3 and TRBJ1-6, with 7 bases fitting TRBD1. The ends lost 4 bases at V and 5 bases at J; junction bases unmatched: 11. Germline V gene data show CDR1 as SGHNT and CDR2 as YENEEA. The CDR3 runs 17 residues. DNA of the CDR3: TGTGCCAGCAGCTCCGACAGGGTGAAGGGGGATAATTCACCCCTCCACTTT. Translated, it gives CASSSDRVKGDNSPLHF.

The gene calls are TRBV28 and TRBJ2-3; D gene unclear. Germline V gene sequence: CDR1 MDHEN, CDR2 SYDVKM. CDR3 length equals 17 residues. V lost 2 bases to trimming and J lost 5 bases, with 20 bases between them. CDR3 in amino acids: CASSLLVWRLPGDTQYF. The CDR3, as DNA: TGTGCCAGCAGTTTACTTGTTTGGAGACTGCCCGGAGATACGCAGTATTTT. Based on the CDR3 plus reference TRBV28 and TRBJ2-3, the full variable domain is DVKVTQSSRYLVKRTGEKVFLECVQDMDHENMFWYRQDPGLGLRLIYFSYDVKMKEKGDIPEGYSVSREKKERFSLILESASTNQTSMYLCASSLLVWRLPGDTQYFGPGTRLTVL.

This clonotype was seen more than once but under ten times. The rearrangement links TRBV2 to TRBJ2-2; no reliable D call. V lost 7 bases, J lost 2 bases, and 11 bases lay in between. The CDR3 runs 14 residues. Germline V lookup: CDR1 SNHLY, CDR2 FYNNEI. CDR3 region: CASKTDTNTGELFF. DNA for the CDR3: TGTGCCAGCAAAACGGATACTAACACCGGGGAGCTGTTTTTT.

This clonotype was counted only a few times. The V call is TRBV5-1, the J call TRBJ2-7; D perhaps matches TRBD2 (5 bases). From germline, CDR1 is SGHRS and CDR2 YFSETQ. The V gene lost 0 bases and the J gene lost 3 bases, with 16 bases spanning the gap. The CDR3 extends over 16 amino acids. The chain's CDR3 is CASSLGSGGADYEQYF. The CDR3 nucleotides read TGCGCCAGCAGCTTGGGGAGCGGCGGTGCCGACTACGAGCAGTACTTC.

A few counts support this clonotype. The chain combines TRBV5-1 with TRBJ2-7, with 10 bases lining up with TRBD2. The junction had 4 bases not matched to a gene; V was cut back by 7 bases and J by 0 bases. Germline CDR1 and CDR2: SGHRS and YFSETQ. The CDR3 has 14 residues. CDR3 amino acids: CASSGLASSYEQYF. For the CDR3, the DNA is TGCGCCAGCTCGGGACTAGCGAGCTCCTACGAGCAGTACTTC.

Ten or more counts support this clonotype. This chain uses TRBV7-2 with TRBJ2-4; 8 positions agree with TRBD1. The CDR3 consists of 15 residues. The J segment lost 2 bases and the V segment lost 4 bases, leaving 4 bases of the junction unmatched. Germline lookup yields CDR1 SGHTA and CDR2 FQGNSA. CDR3 region: CASSSRTGTKNIQYF. In nucleotides, the CDR3 is TGTGCCAGCAGCTCCAGGACAGGGACCAAAAACATTCAGTACTTC.

The chain couples TRBV7-2 to TRBJ2-7, with D possibly TRBD1 on 6 matching bases. V lost 3 bases and J 7 bases, leaving 19 bases between the germline ends. The CDR3 runs 15 residues. The germline V gene encodes CDR1 SGHTA and CDR2 FQGNSA. The CDR3, as DNA: TGTGCCAGCAGCTTGCCCGCACTCGGGACAAGTGAGCAGTACTTC. It specifies CASSLPALGTSEQYF.

This clonotype occurred many times. The rearrangement joins TRBV7-9 to TRBJ2-7; 10 bases match TRBD1. V shed 5 bases, J shed 5 bases, and the junction held 9 bases outside the gene matches. CDR1 is SEHNR, CDR2 FQNEAQ, per germline (reference sequence). CDR3 length: 15 amino acids. CDR3 loop: CASSLTGTGAHEQYF. In DNA, the CDR3 is TGTGCCAGCAGCCTCACCGGGACAGGGGCCCACGAGCAGTACTTC.

The chain recombines TRBV11-2 with TRBJ2-5; 7 positions match TRBD1. V was pared by 5 bases and J by 5 bases, with 11 bases of the junction left unmatched. The CDR3 has 15 amino acids. Germline CDR1 is SGHAT and CDR2 is FQNNGV. CDR3 in DNA: TGTGCCAGCAGCGAACTACAGGGGAAGGGTGAGACCCAGTACTTC. Encoded protein: CASSELQGKGETQYF.

This clonotype came up a few times. The rearrangement joins TRBV5-1 to TRBJ1-3, with 8 bases aligning to TRBD1. V was clipped by 4 bases and J by 0 bases; unmatched bases: 6. Per the germline V gene, CDR1 is SGHRS and CDR2 is YFSETQ. The CDR3 covers 16 residues. CDR3 DNA: TGCGCCAGCAGCAGGGACAGGATGAGCTCTGGAAACACCATATATTTT. Protein sequence: CASSRDRMSSGNTIYF.

At least ten counts were recorded for this clonotype. The chain links TRBV4-1 to TRBJ2-7; TRBD1 is a possible D gene (6 bases). The germline V gene encodes CDR1 MGHRA and CDR2 YSYEKL. The V end lost 1 base, the J end lost 4 bases, and 14 bases lay between the germline ends. This CDR3 comprises 15 residues. The CDR3 loop reads CASSQVQGIGYEQYF. The CDR3 nucleotides read TGCGCCAGCAGCCAAGTACAGGGAATTGGTTACGAGCAGTACTTC.

V and J are TRBV30 and TRBJ2-1; possibly TRBD2 for D (7 bases). CDR1 GTSNPN and CDR2 SVGIG come from the germline V gene (reference sequence). The CDR3 covers 18 residues. The V end lost 0 bases, the J end lost 2 bases, and 20 bases lay between the germline ends. The CDR3: CAWSVKGGGGRAYNEQFF. DNA of the CDR3: TGTGCCTGGAGTGTAAAAGGGGGTGGCGGGAGAGCCTACAATGAGCAGTTCTTC.

The V call is TRBV27, the J call TRBJ2-7; D remains ambiguous. Germline assignment: CDR1 MNHEY and CDR2 SMNVEV (reference sequence). The length of the CDR3 is 15 residues. V lost 0 bases and J 0 bases, leaving 9 bases between the germline ends. In nucleotides, the CDR3 is TGTGCCAGCAGTTTATCTCCGACGCACTCCTACGAGCAGTACTTC. It codes for CASSLSPTHSYEQYF.

This clonotype was detected ten times or more. The chain is built from TRBV5-1 and TRBJ2-2, with TRBD1 matching 9 bases. From germline, CDR1 is SGHRS and CDR2 YFSETQ. CDR3 length: 16 residues. With 1 base clipped from V and 5 bases from J, the junction kept 6 bases outside the gene matches. Here the CDR3 DNA reads TGCGCCAGCAGCTTGTCAGCACAGGGGGCGACCGGGGAGCTGTTTTTT. Translating it yields CASSLSAQGATGELFF.

The rearrangement uses TRBV20-1 and TRBJ2-1, with 14 bases matching TRBD2. V lost 1 base, J lost 9 bases, and 5 bases stayed unmatched. The CDR3 consists of 15 residues. The germline V gene has CDR1 DFQATT and CDR2 SNEGSKA (reference sequence). CDR3 amino acids: CSARVGTSGGIEQFF. The CDR3 coding sequence is TGCAGTGCTAGAGTCGGGACTAGCGGGGGTATTGAGCAGTTCTTC.

The chain links TRBV5-1 to TRBJ2-3; the match to TRBD2 covers 10 bases. Germline assignment: CDR1 SGHRS and CDR2 YFSETQ. The CDR3 is made up of 18 amino acids. Trimming at V came to 0 bases and at J to 0 bases, leaving 7 bases not matched to a gene. In DNA, the CDR3 is TGCGCCAGCAGCTTGGAGGGACTAGCGTTAGGAAGCACAGATACGCAGTATTTT. It is translated as CASSLEGLALGSTDTQYF.

This clonotype was seen ten or more times. J is TRBJ2-6 and V is TRBV5-1, with D possibly being TRBD1 (5 bases). Germline CDR1 is SGHRS and CDR2 is YFSETQ. This CDR3 contains 15 residues. V lost 4 bases and J 0 bases, leaving 8 bases between the germline ends. CDR3 region: CASSVRDSGANVLTF. The CDR3 nucleotides read TGCGCCAGCAGCGTCAGGGACTCTGGGGCCAACGTCCTGACTTTC.

The CDR3 sequence: CASTLRREGQGGGYTF. The DNA of the CDR3 is TGTGCCAGCACCCTTAGAAGGGAGGGTCAGGGAGGAGGCTACACCTTC. The genes are TRBV12-3 or TRBV12-4 and TRBJ1-2; TRBD1 might be the D (5 bases). The CDR3 runs 16 residues. V was clipped by 7 bases and J by 8 bases, with 26 bases between them.

Ten or more counts support this clonotype. V is TRBV4-3 and J is TRBJ2-1; D is perhaps TRBD1 (6 bases). Trimming took 4 bases from V and 4 from J, leaving 8 bases between them. In germline, CDR1 is LGHNA, CDR2 YSLEER. This CDR3 region has 13 residues. The CDR3 loop reads CASSRGQYNEQFF. CDR3 DNA sequence: TGCGCCAGCAGCCGCGGACAGTACAATGAGCAGTTCTTC.

This chain links TRBV21-1 with TRBJ2-2; the table gives TRBD1 as D, unverified against the DNA. TRBV21-1 counts as a pseudogene. The CDR3 covers 19 residues. In DNA, the CDR3 is TGTGCCAGTCCTACCCCCTTTGGACCCCTGGTCGGTGACACCGGGGAGCTGTTTTTT. Residues: CASPTPFGPLVGDTGELFF.

The gene calls are TRBV15 and TRBJ2-5; D ambiguous. Per germline, CDR1 LNHNV and CDR2 YYDKDF (reference sequence). Trimming stripped 0 bases from V and 5 bases from J, with 4 bases between. The CDR3 contains 12 residues. The CDR3 loop is CATSRDEETQYF. CDR3 coding DNA: TGTGCCACCAGCAGAGATGAGGAGACCCAGTACTTC.

This clonotype turned up a few times. The J gene is TRBJ2-1, the V gene TRBV6-5; a weak D match, TRBD1 (6 bases). The V end was cut by 2 bases, the J end by 1 base, with 9 bases between. The CDR3 consists of 15 residues. CDR1 and CDR2 from the germline V gene are MNHEY and SVGAGI. CDR3 nucleotides: TGTGCCAGCAGTTACCAACAGGGTTCCTACAATGAGCAGTTCTTC. Translation: CASSYQQGSYNEQFF.